Listed below are T cell receptor beta chains from one sample, sequenced in a study of T cells in Graves' hyperthyroidism and ophthalmopathy. One entry per CDR3 protein, called by TCRdb with MiXCR from the multiplex PCR reads. In the table there are 300,000 or so distinct CDR3 sequences, approximately 15% of which are singletons. Specimen: blood. These receptor sequences come from a man aged 30-40 years with Graves' hyperthyroidism. CDR3s include the opening cysteine and the closing phenylalanine or tryptophan. The order of the fields is D gene, clone size, J gene, V gene, CDR3 DNA, CDR3 protein. D genes are given only for firm matches. The size field is filled for only some rows; it gives once, few, many or a size class.

d_gene: -
abundance: -
j_gene: TRBJ2-6
v_gene: TRBV18
CDR3nt: TGTGCCAGCTCACTCTCCTCTATCTCTGGGGCCAACGTCCTGACTTTC
CDR3aa: CASSLSSISGANVLTF

d_gene: -
abundance: many
j_gene: TRBJ1-2
v_gene: TRBV18
CDR3nt: TGTGCCAGCTCGTCAACAGGGCCCTATGGCTACACCTTC
CDR3aa: CASSSTGPYGYTF

d_gene: -
abundance: many
j_gene: TRBJ2-1
v_gene: TRBV6-1
CDR3nt: TGTGCCAGCAGTGGGACCCCAGGGAGTGGGTCCTACAATGAGCAGTTCTTC
CDR3aa: CASSGTPGSGSYNEQFF

d_gene: TRBD2
abundance: many
j_gene: TRBJ2-1
v_gene: TRBV7-3
CDR3nt: TGTGCCAGCAGCTTAGGAGCGGGAAGTATAAATGAGCAGTTCTTC
CDR3aa: CASSLGAGSINEQFF

d_gene: TRBD2
abundance: many
j_gene: TRBJ2-1
v_gene: TRBV11-2
CDR3nt: TGTGCCAGCACAGCGGGACTACAGTCCAATGAGCAGTTCTTC
CDR3aa: CASTAGLQSNEQFF

d_gene: TRBD2
abundance: few
j_gene: TRBJ2-1
v_gene: TRBV20-1
CDR3nt: TGCAATGCGCCCCCCGGGACTAGCGGTTACAATGAGCAGTTCTTC
CDR3aa: CNAPPGTSGYNEQFF

d_gene: TRBD2
abundance: many
j_gene: TRBJ2-3
v_gene: TRBV11-2
CDR3nt: TGTGCCAGCAGCCAGGCGGCTAGCGGGGTGTATTTT
CDR3aa: CASSQAASGVYF

d_gene: -
abundance: -
j_gene: TRBJ2-7
v_gene: TRBV19
CDR3nt: TGTGCCAGTAGTAAATCGGCAGTCTCCTACGAGCAGTACTTC
CDR3aa: CASSKSAVSYEQYF

d_gene: TRBD2
abundance: few
j_gene: TRBJ2-3
v_gene: TRBV5-1
CDR3nt: TGCGCCAGCAGCTCCATGCGGGAGAGGGTGGACACAGATACGCAGTATTTT
CDR3aa: CASSSMRERVDTDTQYF

d_gene: TRBD2
abundance: many
j_gene: TRBJ2-3
v_gene: TRBV30
CDR3nt: TGTGCCTGGAAACGTATAGCGGGAAAGACAGATACGCAGTATTTT
CDR3aa: CAWKRIAGKTDTQYF

d_gene: TRBD2
abundance: -
j_gene: TRBJ2-5
v_gene: TRBV15
CDR3nt: TGTGCCACCAGCCCTGGGACTAGCGGGAACCTCCAAGAGACCCAGTACTTC
CDR3aa: CATSPGTSGNLQETQYF

d_gene: TRBD2
abundance: many
j_gene: TRBJ2-7
v_gene: TRBV10-3
CDR3nt: TGTGCCATCAGTGAATTATTTGGACTAGCGGTATACGAGCAGTACTTC
CDR3aa: CAISELFGLAVYEQYF

d_gene: -
abundance: -
j_gene: TRBJ1-1
v_gene: TRBV25-1
CDR3nt: TGTGCCAGCAGTGGGGATGGGGTCACTGAAGCTTTCTTT
CDR3aa: CASSGDGVTEAFF

d_gene: -
abundance: many
j_gene: TRBJ1-4
v_gene: TRBV6-2/TRBV6-3
CDR3nt: TGTGCCAGCAGTCGGGCACAGGGCCTGGATGAAAAACTGTTTTTT
CDR3aa: CASSRAQGLDEKLFF

d_gene: TRBD2
abundance: many
j_gene: TRBJ2-3
v_gene: TRBV11-3
CDR3nt: TGTGCCAGCAGCTTCGAGCGCGGGAGTGATACGCAGTATTTT
CDR3aa: CASSFERGSDTQYF

d_gene: TRBD1
abundance: few
j_gene: TRBJ2-7
v_gene: TRBV20-1
CDR3nt: TGCAGCCAAGGGGACAGAGCCTACGAGCAGTACTTC
CDR3aa: CSQGDRAYEQYF

d_gene: -
abundance: -
j_gene: TRBJ2-5
v_gene: TRBV2
CDR3nt: TGTGCCAGCAGTCCCCGGAGGGGGGCGAAGACCCAGTACTTC
CDR3aa: CASSPRRGAKTQYF

d_gene: -
abundance: few
j_gene: TRBJ2-6
v_gene: TRBV12-3/TRBV12-4
CDR3nt: TGTGCCACCGTTGGGGGAACTAAATTAGATCCTGGGGCCAACGTCCTGACTTTC
CDR3aa: CATVGGTKLDPGANVLTF

d_gene: -
abundance: many
j_gene: TRBJ1-1
v_gene: TRBV3-1
CDR3nt: TGTGCCAGCAGCAGGGACACTTCGAACACTGAAGCTTTCTTT
CDR3aa: CASSRDTSNTEAFF

d_gene: TRBD2
abundance: -
j_gene: TRBJ2-7
v_gene: TRBV19
CDR3nt: TGTGCCAGTAGTATTAGCGGGAGCCTACTTAGGTACAATGAGCAGTACTTC
CDR3aa: CASSISGSLLRYNEQYF

d_gene: -
abundance: many
j_gene: TRBJ2-7
v_gene: TRBV20-1
CDR3nt: TGCAGTGCTAGAGAAGTAGCAGACGCCGCCTACGAGCAGTACTTC
CDR3aa: CSAREVADAAYEQYF

d_gene: -
abundance: few
j_gene: TRBJ2-7
v_gene: TRBV27
CDR3nt: TGTGCCAGCAGATACCGGGGCTTCTCCTACGAGCAGTACTTC
CDR3aa: CASRYRGFSYEQYF

d_gene: -
abundance: many
j_gene: TRBJ2-3
v_gene: TRBV27
CDR3nt: TGTGCCAGCAGTTTCGGACCGAGCACAGATACGCAGTATTTT
CDR3aa: CASSFGPSTDTQYF